The 9 T cell receptor beta chains below were found in one sample sequenced in a study of regulatory T cells in long-lasting Graves disease (dated by TCRdb to the early 2020s). Libraries were prepared through multiplex PCR. TCRdb lists the instrument as Illumina HiSeq 4000. CDR3 regions were amplified by Arm-PCR with iRepertoire HTBI primers to construct TCR beta libraries. The raw public reads went through TCRdb reprocessing: fastp at Q25, MiXCR clone calling, in-frame beta chains kept. Rows are combined by CDR3 protein, so each entry shows the most common genes and DNA. This sample holds around 460,000 distinct CDR3 sequences; under 25% were observed only once. More than 6% of the sample rests with the top ten. This sample's time point label indicates: persistent/refractory GD, antithyroid drugs over 5 years with positive TRAb. For both TCR sequencing and RNA sequencing, RNA was extracted from PBMCs using TRIzol.

Sequencing was performed on peripheral blood mononuclear cells (PBMCs), taken when the disease was refractory, from a patient treated with antithyroid drugs. These TCRs come from a female donor with Graves disease.

This clonotype was observed a handful of times. The chain joins TRBV3-1 to TRBJ1-5; 8 nucleotides match TRBD1. V lost 2 bases to trimming and J lost 7 bases; unmatched junction nucleotides: 4. The V gene's germline CDR1 is LGHDT and CDR2 YNNKEL (reference sequence). This CDR3 is 14 amino acids long. CDR3 nucleotide sequence: TGTGCCAGCAGCCAACAGGGGGCTGGCCAGCCCCAGCATTTT. Its protein product is CASSQQGAGQPQHF.

This clonotype was seen just once. This chain joins TRBV9 and TRBJ2-3; 7 nucleotides match TRBD2. The CDR3 totals 15 residues. Germline CDR1 reads SGDLS; CDR2 reads YYNGEE. Trimming removed 3 bases from V and 6 bases from J; junction bases left unmatched: 10. Here the CDR3 DNA reads TGTGCCAGCAGCGGCCGGGAGGCCTTTGTGGATACGCAGTATTTT. Residues: CASSGREAFVDTQYF.

In this sample, this clonotype turned up many times. V usage is TRBV12-3 or TRBV12-4 and J usage is TRBJ2-7; a possible D gene is TRBD1 (6 bases). This CDR3 has 12 residues. V was pared by 6 bases and J by 7 bases, with 13 bases between. CDR3 amino acids: CASSPDSFEQYF. In DNA, the CDR3 is TGTGCCAGCAGCCCGGACAGCTTTGAGCAGTACTTC.

This clonotype came up a few times. CDR3 nucleotides: TGCGCCAGCAGCTGGATAGGACAGCCAGGCGCTGAAGCTTTCTTT. As protein: CASSWIGQPGAEAFF. The chain links TRBV5-1 to TRBJ1-1, with TRBD1 as a possible D gene (6 bases). Germline lookup yields CDR1 SGHRS and CDR2 YFSETQ. This CDR3 is 15 amino acids long. Deletions cut 3 bases from V and 6 bases from J, with 18 bases between.

V and J are TRBV16 and TRBJ2-1; D is perhaps TRBD2 (6 bases). Germline assignment: CDR1 KGHSY and CDR2 FQNENV. The CDR3 totals 13 residues. With 2 bases removed from V and 10 bases from J, the gap between germline ends came to 12 bases. This CDR3 reads CASSQRETGEQFF. CDR3 nucleotide sequence: TGTGCCAGCAGCCAACGGGAGACGGGGGAGCAGTTCTTC.

The rearrangement links TRBV19 to TRBJ2-7, with 7 bases lining up with TRBD2. This CDR3 has 15 residues. V shed 6 bases and J 4 bases; nucleotides not matched to a gene: 12. The germline gives CDR1 LNHDA, CDR2 SQIVND (reference sequence). The DNA of the CDR3 is TGTGCCAGTAGACATTCGGCGGGGGAAGGATACGAGCAGTACTTC. It translates to CASRHSAGEGYEQYF. Drawing the rest from reference TRBV19 and TRBJ2-7, the complete variable domain is DGGITQSPKYLFRKEGQNVTLSCEQNLNHDAMYWYRQDPGQGLRLIYYSQIVNDFQKGDIAEGYSVSREKKESFPLTVTSAQKNPTAFYLCASRHSAGEGYEQYFGPGTRLTVT.

This clonotype has just a few counts. The genes are TRBV19 and TRBJ1-5; 7 bases agree with TRBD1. There are 15 residues in the CDR3. Germline V CDR1 and CDR2: LNHDA, SQIVND (reference sequence). With 7 bases clipped from V and 0 bases from J, the junction kept 6 bases outside the gene matches. The DNA of the CDR3 is TGTGCCAGTACTGGGACAGAGTATAGCAATCAGCCCCAGCATTTT. Translating it yields CASTGTEYSNQPQHF.

Concerning this clonotype itself: Possible read error: a much larger clone is one base away. The rearrangement joins TRBV28 to TRBJ1-3; D is uncertain. CDR3 length: 15 amino acids. CDR1 and CDR2 from the germline V gene are MDHEN and SYDVKM. The CDR3 reads CASSLLGNSGNTMYF. CDR3 DNA sequence: TGTGCCAGCAGTTTATTGGGGAACTCTGGAAACACCATGTATTTT.

In this sample, this clonotype turned up a few times. This chain uses TRBV3-1 with TRBJ1-2; possible D gene TRBD1, 6 bases. CDR1 is LGHDT, CDR2 YNNKEL, per germline (reference sequence). CDR3 length equals 16 residues. Trimming stripped 3 bases from V and 3 bases from J, with 17 bases between. The CDR3 nucleotides are TGTGCCAGCAGCCATTTTACAACAGGGTCCGACTATGGCTACACCTTC. Translating it yields CASSHFTTGSDYGYTF.